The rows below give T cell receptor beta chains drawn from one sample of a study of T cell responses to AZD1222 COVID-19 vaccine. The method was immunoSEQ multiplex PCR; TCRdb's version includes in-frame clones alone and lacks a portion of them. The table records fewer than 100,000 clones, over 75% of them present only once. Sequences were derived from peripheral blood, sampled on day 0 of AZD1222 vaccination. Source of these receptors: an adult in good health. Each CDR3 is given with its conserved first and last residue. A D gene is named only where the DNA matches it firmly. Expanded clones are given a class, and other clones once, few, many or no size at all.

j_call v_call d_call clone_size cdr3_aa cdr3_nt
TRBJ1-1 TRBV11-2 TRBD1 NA CASSFGQGNTEAFF TGTGCCAGCAGCTTCGGACAGGGGAACACTGAAGCTTTCTTT
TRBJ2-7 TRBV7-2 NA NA CASSFRPRGGEQYF TGTGCCAGCAGCTTCCGCCCCCGAGGCGGCGAGCAGTACTTC
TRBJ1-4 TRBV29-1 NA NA CSVEDRGEKLFF TGCAGCGTTGAAGACAGGGGTGAAAAACTGTTTTTT
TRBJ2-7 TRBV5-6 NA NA CASSFGGAPYEQYF TGTGCCAGCAGCTTTGGGGGCGCCCCCTACGAGCAGTACTTC
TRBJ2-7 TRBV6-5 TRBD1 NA CASSYKGQGLHEQYF TGTGCCAGCAGTTACAAGGGACAGGGGCTCCACGAGCAGTACTTC
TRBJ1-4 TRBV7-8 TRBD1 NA CASSLGGQVINEKLFF TGTGCCAGCAGCTTAGGGGGACAGGTGATTAATGAAAAACTGTTTTTT
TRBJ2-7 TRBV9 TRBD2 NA CASSVGAGSSYEQYF TGTGCCAGCAGCGTAGGAGCGGGGAGCTCCTACGAGCAGTACTTC
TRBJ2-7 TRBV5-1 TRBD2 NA CASSFSTSGDVYEQYF TGCGCCAGCAGCTTCTCGACTAGCGGGGATGTCTACGAGCAGTACTTC
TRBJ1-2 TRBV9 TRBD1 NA CASSRDRDGYTF TGTGCCAGCAGTCGGGACAGGGACGGCTACACCTTC
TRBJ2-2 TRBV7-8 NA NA CASSPGPNTGELFF TGTGCCAGCAGTCCGGGACCCAACACCGGGGAGCTGTTTTTT
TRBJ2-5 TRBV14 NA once CASSQDSWYPEQETQYF TGTGCCAGCAGCCAAGATTCCTGGTATCCGGAACAAGAGACCCAGTACTTC
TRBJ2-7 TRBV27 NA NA CASSWAPSYEQYF TGTGCCAGCAGTTGGGCCCCTTCCTACGAGCAGTACTTC
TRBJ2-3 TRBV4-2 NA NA CASSFQTRADTQYF TGTGCCAGCAGCTTTCAGACTAGGGCAGATACGCAGTATTTT
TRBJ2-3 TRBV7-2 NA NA CASSLRMSGTDTQYF TGTGCCAGCAGCTTAAGGATGAGCGGCACAGATACGCAGTATTTT
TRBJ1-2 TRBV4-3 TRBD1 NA CASSRSPGTANYGYTF TGCGCCAGCAGCCGCTCCCCCGGGACAGCTAACTATGGCTACACCTTC
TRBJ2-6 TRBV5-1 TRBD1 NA CASSSGQGAPGANVLTF TGCGCCAGCAGCTCTGGACAGGGGGCGCCTGGGGCCAACGTCCTGACTTTC
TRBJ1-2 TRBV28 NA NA CASSLGDYGYTF TGTGCCAGCAGTTTAGGAGACTATGGCTACACCTTC
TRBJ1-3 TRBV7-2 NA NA CASSSNSGGNTIYF TGTGCCAGCAGCTCTAACAGTGGCGGAAACACCATATATTTT